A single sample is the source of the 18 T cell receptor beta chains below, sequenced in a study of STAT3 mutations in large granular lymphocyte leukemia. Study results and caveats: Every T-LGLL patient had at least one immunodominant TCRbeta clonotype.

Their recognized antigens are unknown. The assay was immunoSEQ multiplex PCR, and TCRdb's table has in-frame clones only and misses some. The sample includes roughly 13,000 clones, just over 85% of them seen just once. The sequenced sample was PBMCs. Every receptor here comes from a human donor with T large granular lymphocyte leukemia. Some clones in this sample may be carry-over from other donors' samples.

This CDR3 is CASSYSGGEQYF. The CDR3 nucleotides are TGTGCCAGCAGTTACTCCGGGGGGGAGCAGTACTTC. The chain uses TRBV6-5 and TRBJ2-7, with 7 nucleotides matching TRBD2. CDR3 length: 12 amino acids. The V and J ends lost 0 bases and 7 bases, in that order; junction bases with no gene match: 0. Per the germline V gene, CDR1 is MNHEY and CDR2 is SVGAGI.

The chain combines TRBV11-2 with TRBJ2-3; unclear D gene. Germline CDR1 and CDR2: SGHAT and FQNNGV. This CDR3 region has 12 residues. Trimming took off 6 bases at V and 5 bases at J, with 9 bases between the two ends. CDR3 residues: CASSLGRDTQYF. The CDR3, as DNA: TGTGCCAGCAGTCTCGGAAGAGATACGCAGTATTTT. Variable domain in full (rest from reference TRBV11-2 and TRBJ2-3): EAGVAQSPRYKIIEKRQSVAFWCNPISGHATLYWYQQILGQGPKLLIQFQNNGVVDDSQLPKDRFSAERLKGVDSTLKIQPAKLEDSAVYLCASSLGRDTQYFGPGTRLTVL.

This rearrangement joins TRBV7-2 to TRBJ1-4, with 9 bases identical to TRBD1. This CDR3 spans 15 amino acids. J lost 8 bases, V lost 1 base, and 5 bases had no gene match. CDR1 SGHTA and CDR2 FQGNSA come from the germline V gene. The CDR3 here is CASSLGTGVGEKLFF. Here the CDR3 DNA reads TGTGCCAGCAGCTTAGGGACAGGGGTGGGGGAAAAACTGTTTTTT.

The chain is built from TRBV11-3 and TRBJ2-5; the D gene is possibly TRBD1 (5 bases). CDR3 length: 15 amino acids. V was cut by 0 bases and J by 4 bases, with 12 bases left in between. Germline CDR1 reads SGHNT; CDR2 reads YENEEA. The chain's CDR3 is CASSLDSGQGETQYF. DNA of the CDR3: TGTGCCAGCAGCTTAGACTCGGGTCAGGGAGAGACCCAGTACTTC.

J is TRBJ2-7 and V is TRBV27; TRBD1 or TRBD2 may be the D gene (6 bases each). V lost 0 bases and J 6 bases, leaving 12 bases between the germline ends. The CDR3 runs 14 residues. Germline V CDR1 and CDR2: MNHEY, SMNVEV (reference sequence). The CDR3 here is CASSLSRGAGEQYV. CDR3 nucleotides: TGTGCCAGCAGTTTATCGAGGGGGGCGGGCGAGCAGTACGTC.

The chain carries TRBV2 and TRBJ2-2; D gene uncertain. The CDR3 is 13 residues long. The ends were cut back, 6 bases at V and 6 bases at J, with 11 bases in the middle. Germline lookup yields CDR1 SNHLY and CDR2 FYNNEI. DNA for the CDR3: TGTGCCAGCAGCGTTTACCTCTCCGGGGAGCTGTTTTTT. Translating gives CASSVYLSGELFF.

CDR3 sequence: CASSRRGTDTQYF. The CDR3 nucleotides read TGTGCCAGCAGCCGGCGTGGCACAGATACGCAGTATTTT. The chain carries TRBV9 and TRBJ2-3; D remains unclear. The V gene's germline CDR1 is SGDLS and CDR2 YYNGEE. Between the trimmed V and J ends, which lost 4 bases and 1 base, there was a span of 7 bases. The CDR3 extends over 13 amino acids.

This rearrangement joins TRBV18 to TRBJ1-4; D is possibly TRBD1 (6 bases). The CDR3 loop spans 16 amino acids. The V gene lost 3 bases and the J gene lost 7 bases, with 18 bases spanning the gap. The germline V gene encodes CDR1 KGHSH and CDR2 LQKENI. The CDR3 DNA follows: TGTGCCAGCTCACCCCTGGACAGCCTCGACGGTGAAAAACTGTTTTTT. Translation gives CASSPLDSLDGEKLFF.

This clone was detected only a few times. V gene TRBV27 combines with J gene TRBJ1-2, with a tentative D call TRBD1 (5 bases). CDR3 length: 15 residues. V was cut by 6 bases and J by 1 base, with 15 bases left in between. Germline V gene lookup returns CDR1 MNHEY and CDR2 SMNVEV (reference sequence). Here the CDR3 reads CASSPPGPINYGYTF. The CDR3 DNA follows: TGTGCCAGCAGCCCTCCGGGACCGATTAACTATGGCTACACCTTC.

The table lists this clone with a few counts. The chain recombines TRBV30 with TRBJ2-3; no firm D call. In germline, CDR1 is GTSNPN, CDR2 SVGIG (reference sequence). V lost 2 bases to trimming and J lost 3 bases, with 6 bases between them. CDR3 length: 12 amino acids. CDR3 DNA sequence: TGTGCCTGGAGTCCCTTGACAGATACGCAGTATTTT. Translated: CAWSPLTDTQYF.

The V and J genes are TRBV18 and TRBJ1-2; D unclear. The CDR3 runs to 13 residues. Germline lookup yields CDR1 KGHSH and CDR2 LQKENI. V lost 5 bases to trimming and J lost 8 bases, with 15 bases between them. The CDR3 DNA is TGTGCCAGCTCATCAGACGGGGTCGGAGGCTACACCTTC. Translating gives CASSSDGVGGYTF.

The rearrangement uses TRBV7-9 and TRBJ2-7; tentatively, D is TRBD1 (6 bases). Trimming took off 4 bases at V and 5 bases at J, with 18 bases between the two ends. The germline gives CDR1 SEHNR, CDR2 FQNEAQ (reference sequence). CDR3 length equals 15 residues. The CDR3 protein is CASSSVGTQGDEQYV. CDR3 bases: TGTGCCAGCAGCTCGGTGGGGACACAGGGCGACGAGCAGTACGTC.

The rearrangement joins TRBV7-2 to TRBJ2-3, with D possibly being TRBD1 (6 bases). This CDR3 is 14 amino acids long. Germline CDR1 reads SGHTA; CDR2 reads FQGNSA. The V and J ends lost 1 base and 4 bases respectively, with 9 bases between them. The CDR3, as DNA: TGTGCCAGCAGCTTAGGACAGGTGCCAGATACGCAGTATTTT. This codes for CASSLGQVPDTQYF.

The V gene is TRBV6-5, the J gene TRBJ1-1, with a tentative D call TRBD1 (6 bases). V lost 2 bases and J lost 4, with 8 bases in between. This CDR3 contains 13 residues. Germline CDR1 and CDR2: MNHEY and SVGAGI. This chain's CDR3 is CASSYGGGTEAFF. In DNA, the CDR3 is TGTGCCAGCAGTTACGGGGGCGGCACTGAAGCTTTCTTT.

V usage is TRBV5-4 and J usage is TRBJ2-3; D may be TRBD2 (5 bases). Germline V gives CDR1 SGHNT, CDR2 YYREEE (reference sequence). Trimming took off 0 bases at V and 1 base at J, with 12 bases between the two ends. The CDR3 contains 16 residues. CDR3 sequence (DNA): TGTGCCAGCAGCTTGGGGGTTAGCGCTGGCACAGATACGCAGTATTTT. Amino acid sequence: CASSLGVSAGTDTQYF.

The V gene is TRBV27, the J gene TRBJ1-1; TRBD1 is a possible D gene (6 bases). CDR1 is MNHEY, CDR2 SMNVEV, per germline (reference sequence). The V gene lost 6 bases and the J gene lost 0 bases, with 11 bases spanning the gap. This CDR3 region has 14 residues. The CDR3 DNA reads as TGTGCCAGCAGGACAGGACTTATGAACACTGAAGCTTTCTTT. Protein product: CASRTGLMNTEAFF.

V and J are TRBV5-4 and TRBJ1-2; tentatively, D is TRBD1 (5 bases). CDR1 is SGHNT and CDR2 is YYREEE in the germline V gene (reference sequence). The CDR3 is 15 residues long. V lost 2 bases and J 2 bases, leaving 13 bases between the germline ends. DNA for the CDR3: TGTGCCAGCAGCTTAGGTGCAGGGACCAACTATGGCTACACCTTC. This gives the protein CASSLGAGTNYGYTF.

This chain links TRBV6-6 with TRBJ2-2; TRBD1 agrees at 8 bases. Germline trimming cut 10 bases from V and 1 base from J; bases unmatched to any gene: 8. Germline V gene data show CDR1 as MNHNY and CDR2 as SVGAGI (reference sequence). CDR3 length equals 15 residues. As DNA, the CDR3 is TGTGCCATCAACACCGGGACAGGGAACACCGGGGAGCTGTTTTTT. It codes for CAINTGTGNTGELFF.